These 8 T cell receptor beta chains were sequenced from one sample in a study of vaccination effects on CD4 cells after COVID-19. These receptors lack a known antigen. The table came from immunoSEQ multiplex PCR; TCRdb's copy has only in-frame clones and leaves some out. The sample has just under 60,000 clones; around 78% are singletons. Expansion of antigen-specific CD4+ T cells with viral peptide pools was carried out by the ViraFEST assay before sequencing. After roughly 11 days in culture, the CD4+ T cells were isolated. Participants got two doses of BNT162b2 or mRNA-1273 vaccine. The starting material was CD4+ T cells from PBMCs cultured with HCoV-OC43 spike peptides, obtained after COVID-19 vaccination. Subset defined: HCoV-OC43 spike overlapping peptide pool stimulation. These receptors were obtained from a human donor who received a COVID-19 vaccine.

The CDR3: CASGLGRASNQPQHF. CDR3 DNA: TGTGCTAGTGGTTTGGGCAGGGCCAGCAATCAGCCCCAGCATTTT. This chain uses TRBV12-5 with TRBJ1-5; weak D call: TRBD1 (5 bases). CDR1 is LGHNT and CDR2 is FRNRAP in the germline V gene. V was cut by 1 base and J by 1 base, with 8 bases left in between. This CDR3 has 15 residues. Looking up the rest from reference TRBV12-5 and TRBJ1-5 gives the full variable domain: DARVTQTPRHKVTEMGQEVTMRCQPILGHNTVFWYRQTMMQGLELLAYFRNRAPLDDSGMPKDRFSAEMPDATLATLKIQPSEPRDSAVYFCASGLGRASNQPQHFGDGTRLSIL.

V is TRBV7-3 and J is TRBJ2-2; TRBD1 matches at 7 bases. CDR1 and CDR2 (germline): SGHTA, FQGTGA. The CDR3 runs 13 residues. V gave up 5 bases and J gave up 6 bases; unmatched junction bases: 3. CDR3 DNA: TGTGCCAGCAGCACAGGGGCGGCCGGGGAGCTGTTTTTT. It encodes CASSTGAAGELFF. Complete variable domain (other parts from reference TRBV7-3 and TRBJ2-2): GAGVSQTPSNKVTEKGKYVELRCDPISGHTALYWYRQSLGQGPEFLIYFQGTGAADDSGLPNDRFFAVRPEGSVSTLKIQRTERGDSAVYLCASSTGAAGELFFGEGSRLTVL.

V and J are TRBV7-3 and TRBJ2-2; 11 positions agree with TRBD1. The CDR3 totals 16 residues. The junction had 5 bases not matched to a gene; V was cut back by 4 bases and J by 4 bases. From germline, CDR1 is SGHTA and CDR2 FQGTGA. Written as DNA, the CDR3 is TGTGCCAGCAGCTCCACCGGGACAGGGGGCACCGGGGAGCTGTTTTTT. The encoded protein is CASSSTGTGGTGELFF.

The CDR3 sequence is CASSSWTDHQPQHF. The CDR3 bases are TGTGCCAGCAGCTCCTGGACAGACCATCAGCCCCAGCATTTT. The V call is TRBV7-9, the J call TRBJ1-5; D is perhaps TRBD1 (6 bases). The CDR3 has 14 residues. Germline assignment: CDR1 SEHNR and CDR2 FQNEAQ (reference sequence). The V gene lost 4 bases and the J gene lost 5 bases, with 12 bases spanning the gap. The variable domain in full, with the rest retrieved from reference TRBV7-9 and TRBJ1-5, is DTGVSQNPRHKITKRGQNVTFRCDPISEHNRLYWYRQTLGQGPEFLTYFQNEAQLEKSRLLSDRFSAERPKGSFSTLEIQRTEQGDSAMYLCASSSWTDHQPQHFGDGTRLSIL.

The V gene is TRBV6-2 or TRBV6-3, the J gene TRBJ2-5; unclear D gene. CDR1 MNHEY and CDR2 SVGEGT come from the germline V gene. The CDR3 length is 12 residues. V shed 6 bases and J shed 5 bases, with 10 bases lying between them. CDR3 coding DNA: TGTGCCAGCAGCCGGCGGCGTGAGACCCAGTACTTC. It specifies CASSRRRETQYF.

J is TRBJ2-5 and V is TRBV5-1; the D call may be TRBD1 or TRBD2 (5 bases each). Trimming took 4 bases from V and 0 from J, leaving 19 bases between them. The CDR3 consists of 17 residues. Germline V gene data show CDR1 as SGHRS and CDR2 as YFSETQ. The CDR3: CASSPIGQRGHQETQYF. The CDR3, as DNA: TGCGCCAGCAGCCCAATCGGCCAGAGGGGACACCAAGAGACCCAGTACTTC.

The V gene is TRBV5-1, the J gene TRBJ2-5; D may match TRBD1 or TRBD2 (5 bases each). The V end was cut by 5 bases, the J end by 1 base, with 9 bases between. This CDR3 comprises 13 residues. The germline gives CDR1 SGHRS, CDR2 YFSETQ. The CDR3 here is CASRPGTQETQYF. The DNA for the CDR3 is TGCGCCAGCAGACCAGGGACCCAAGAGACCCAGTACTTC.

The V and J genes are TRBV6-5 and TRBJ1-2; 7 bases map to TRBD1. Germline V gene data show CDR1 as MNHEY and CDR2 as SVGAGI. This CDR3 contains 12 residues. With 6 bases clipped from V and 6 bases from J, the junction kept 4 bases outside the gene matches. The CDR3 here is CASRRTGDGYTF. CDR3 coding DNA: TGTGCCAGCAGAAGGACAGGTGATGGCTACACCTTC.